Each of the 2 T cell receptor beta chains below was sequenced from the same sample in a study of T cells in Graves' hyperthyroidism and ophthalmopathy. Amplified TCR beta CDR3 regions came from RNA transcripts. Primed by the HTBI set, a first-round RT-PCR was run on the TCR CDR3. TCRdb ran MiXCR on the multiplex PCR reads and lists one entry per CDR3 protein. The profile shows fewer than 600,000 distinct CDR3 sequences, about 15% of them singletons. The material sequenced was blood. The receptors stem from a woman aged 18-29 years with Graves' hyperthyroidism.

The chain links TRBV4-1 to TRBJ2-1; D tentatively reads TRBD1 or TRBD2 (5 bases each). There are 15 residues in the CDR3. The V gene lost 7 bases and the J gene lost 5 bases, with 18 bases spanning the gap. The germline gives CDR1 MGHRA, CDR2 YSYEKL. The CDR3 sequence: CASTTGPDPNNEQFF. The CDR3 DNA follows: TGCGCCAGCACCACGGGGCCAGACCCTAACAATGAGCAGTTCTTC.

In regard to this clonotype: This may be a read error: a much more frequent sequence differs by one nucleotide. The CDR3, as DNA: TGTGCCGGCACCCTACATAGGGACTCCTACAATGAGCAGTTCTTC. It is translated as CAGTLHRDSYNEQFF. This chain joins TRBV7-8 and TRBJ2-1; no firm D call. V was shortened by 11 bases and J by 0 bases, with 17 bases between the two germline ends. In germline, CDR1 is SGHVS, CDR2 FQNEAQ. The CDR3 totals 15 residues.